The subject of this entry is one T cell receptor beta chain. Its antigen is unidentified. PCR or immunohistochemistry showed mismatch repair deficiency in every enrolled patient. The entry originates in a study of PD-1 blockade in mismatch repair-deficient tumors. Study background: All were previously treated, progressing patients with eleven to twelve mismatch repair-deficient cancer types. Study conclusions and caveats: After pembrolizumab, tumor-resident clones rose rapidly, then generally contracted before radiologic responses.

Germline V CDR1 and CDR2: SGHRS, YFSETQ. The CDR3 is 14 residues long. Trimming removed 0 bases from V and 2 bases from J, with 8 bases in between. The repertoire was sequenced with immunoSEQ multiplex PCR; TCRdb's copy has only in-frame clones and lacks some. The sample records 76,000 or so clones, 80% to 90% being singletons. The clonotype was recovered from an adult with mismatch repair-deficient cancer. The V call is TRBV5-1, the J call TRBJ1-1; D possibly corresponds to TRBD1 (5 bases). Sequenced here: peripheral blood, sampled 44 weeks after starting pembrolizumab. The CDR3 spells CASSLVDINTEAFF. The CDR3 DNA sequence: TGCGCCAGCAGCTTGGTGGACATAAACACTGAAGCTTTCTTT.